One T cell receptor beta chain is described in this entry. The antigen remains undetermined. This sample was included in a study of cytomegalovirus exposure and HLA in healthy donors. Study-level results: The investigators catalogued some 150 TCR beta chains as cytomegalovirus-associated.

Method: immunoSEQ multiplex PCR; TCRdb's copy keeps in-frame clones and lacks some. This repertoire shows 250,000 or so clones, nearly 90% found once; its top ten account for 0.37%. The CDR3 totals 14 residues. The germline V gene encodes CDR1 SGHTS and CDR2 YDEGEE. V was cut by 4 bases and J by 4 bases, with 13 bases left in between. The sequenced sample consisted of PBMCs. The clonotype comes from a young woman in good health and CMV-seronegative. The rearrangement joins TRBV5-8 to TRBJ2-3; D might be TRBD1 (6 bases). The CDR3, as DNA: TGTGCCAGCAGCCTCGGACAGCAGGCAGATACGCAGTATTTT. As protein: CASSLGQQADTQYF.